This T cell receptor (beta chain) was obtained from a study of T-cell reconstitution after alpha-beta-depleted transplantation in children. The CDR3 is 11 amino acids. From germline, CDR1 is LGHNA and CDR2 YNFKEQ. V was trimmed by 4 bases and J by 9 bases, leaving 7 bases between them. Unique molecular identifiers tagged the TCRbeta library. TCRdb re-called the PCR reads with MiXCR, one entry per CDR3 protein. The data show some 600,000 distinct CDR3 sequences, about an eighth seen once. Study outcomes and limitations: Fresh T-cell production supplied most of the T-cell counts and diversity seen one year after transplant. Approximately two months post-transplant, alpha-beta T cells reportedly originated from several hundred expanded graft clones. From surviving recipient T cells and thymic progenitors came the high day-60 TCRbeta diversity observed in some patients.

This clonotype showed up many times. As yet, its antigen is unknown. The chain employs TRBV4-2 and TRBJ2-1; unclear D gene. The starting material was PBMCs, mostly from graft donor cells, obtained 360 days after TCRalphabeta/CD19-depleted stem cell transplant. The clonotype was recovered from a male patient aged 10-17 years who had a stem cell transplant for acute myeloid leukemia, so the T cells may come from the graft donor. The DNA of the CDR3 is TGTGCCAGCAGCCTAGTAGGTGAGCAGTTCTTC. Translating gives CASSLVGEQFF.